One and the same sample provided the 31 T cell receptor beta chains below, sequenced in a study of T cells in Graves' hyperthyroidism and ophthalmopathy. Template material for amplifying TCR beta CDR3 regions consisted of RNA transcripts. Primed by the HTBI set, a first-round RT-PCR was run on the TCR CDR3. TCRdb itself ran the multiplex PCR reads through MiXCR, one entry per CDR3 protein. The table records roughly 740,000 distinct CDR3 sequences, about a sixth of them present only once. Sequencing input: blood. These receptors were taken from a man younger than 35 with Graves' hyperthyroidism.

The sample holds many counts of this clonotype. The chain combines TRBV11-2 with TRBJ2-7; D is undetermined. The V and J ends lost 4 bases and 6 bases respectively, with 10 bases between them. Germline CDR1 reads SGHAT; CDR2 reads FQNNGV. The CDR3 has 12 residues. The CDR3 sequence: CASSSMAREQYF. The CDR3 region has the DNA TGTGCCAGCAGCTCTATGGCGCGCGAGCAGTACTTC.

This clonotype was seen only a few times. The chain carries TRBV28 and TRBJ1-2; D might be TRBD1 (6 bases). V dropped 6 bases and J dropped 4 bases, with 18 bases sitting between them. The CDR3 has 15 amino acids. The germline CDR1 and CDR2 sequences are MDHEN and SYDVKM. CDR3 sequence: CASSPQGTIGYGYTF. DNA for the CDR3: TGTGCCAGCAGCCCACAGGGAACGATTGGCTATGGCTACACCTTC.

V usage is TRBV11-2 and J usage is TRBJ1-2; D not certain. This CDR3 region has 14 residues. Trimming removed 4 bases at V and 4 bases at J, with 13 bases between. Germline loops: CDR1 SGHAT, CDR2 FQNNGV. This chain's CDR3 is CASSSLGSLYGYTF. CDR3 nucleotides: TGTGCCAGCAGCTCCCTCGGATCCCTCTATGGCTACACCTTC.

This clonotype occurred a few times. The CDR3 protein is CASSQDREVLGEQYF. The CDR3 DNA follows: TGTGCCAGCAGCCAGGACAGGGAAGTTTTGGGGGAGCAGTACTTC. This chain links TRBV13 with TRBJ2-7; 8 nucleotides match TRBD1. This CDR3 contains 15 residues. Germline V CDR1 and CDR2: PRHDT, FYEKMQ (reference sequence). The V segment lost 5 bases and the J segment 7 bases; nucleotides outside the gene matches: 13.

This clonotype was counted at least ten times. The chain joins TRBV6-1 to TRBJ2-1; D is unresolved. The CDR3 is 17 residues long. V lost 0 bases, J lost 7 bases, and 19 bases lay in between. The germline V gene has CDR1 MNHNS and CDR2 SASEGT. CDR3 bases: TGTGCCAGCAGTGAAGCGCTTGGTCCAGACGTGAGAAATGAGCAGTTCTTC. It encodes CASSEALGPDVRNEQFF.

The rearrangement links TRBV7-2 to TRBJ1-5; a weak D match, TRBD1 (6 bases). This CDR3 has 15 residues. In germline, CDR1 is SGHTA, CDR2 FQGNSA. Deletions cut 1 base from V and 6 bases from J, with 13 bases between. CDR3 coding DNA: TGTGCCAGCAGCTTAGTTTCAGGGGCGGCTCAGCCCCAGCATTTT. It translates to CASSLVSGAAQPQHF. The variable domain in full, completed from reference TRBV7-2 and TRBJ1-5, reads GAGVSQSPSNKVTEKGKDVELRCDPISGHTALYWYRQSLGQGLEFLIYFQGNSAPDKSGLPSDRFSAERTGGSVSTLTIQRTQQEDSAVYLCASSLVSGAAQPQHFGDGTRLSIL.

The genes are TRBV6-2 or TRBV6-3 and TRBJ2-1, with D maybe TRBD2 (6 bases). V was pared by 6 bases and J by 0 bases, with 15 bases between. The CDR3 contains 16 residues. The germline V gene encodes CDR1 MNHEY and CDR2 SVGEGT. The CDR3 protein is CASRTGPAGSYNEQFF. In DNA, the CDR3 is TGTGCCAGCAGAACGGGACCAGCGGGCTCCTACAATGAGCAGTTCTTC.

The V gene is TRBV6-5, the J gene TRBJ2-7; D uncertain. The CDR3 sequence is 15 residues long. Between the trimmed V and J ends, which lost 0 bases and 7 bases, there was a span of 16 bases. Germline V gene sequence: CDR1 MNHEY, CDR2 SVGAGI. CDR3 region: CASSYSWTGALEQYF. DNA of the CDR3: TGTGCCAGCAGTTACTCATGGACGGGTGCTTTGGAGCAGTACTTC.

About this clonotype: This may stem from a read error, because a much larger clone lies one nucleotide away. The chain combines TRBV2 with TRBJ2-5; D gene unclear. The ends were cut back, 9 bases at V and 0 bases at J, with 17 bases in the middle. The germline V gene has CDR1 SNHLY and CDR2 FYNNEI. CDR3 length equals 15 residues. DNA for the CDR3: TGTGCCAGGAATCAATTGGGCATCTACCAAGAGACCCAGTACTTC. Translating it yields CARNQLGIYQETQYF. The full variable domain, its missing parts supplied by reference TRBV2 and TRBJ2-5, is EPEVTQTPSHQVTQMGQEVILRCVPISNHLYFYWYRQILGQKVEFLVSFYNNEISEKSEIFDDQFSVERPDGSNFTLKIRSTKLEDSAMYFCARNQLGIYQETQYFGPGTRLLVL.

This clonotype was counted many times. One end of the junction does not line up with germline, which may come from a read error. The V and J genes are TRBV12-3 or TRBV12-4 and TRBJ2-7; TRBD1 or TRBD2 may be the D gene (5 bases each). This CDR3 contains 13 residues. In DNA, the CDR3 is TGCGCCAGCAGCCTGGGACGGTCCTACGAGCAGTACTTC. Translating it yields CASSLGRSYEQYF.

This clonotype occurred many times. This chain connects TRBV20-1 to TRBJ2-5; 11 bases agree with TRBD2. The CDR3 loop spans 16 amino acids. Germline-derived CDR1 and CDR2 are DFQATT and SNEGSKA (reference sequence). The V segment lost 5 bases and the J segment 5 bases; nucleotides outside the gene matches: 13. As DNA, the CDR3 is TGCAGTGCTGCCCCCGTAGCGGGAGGGGAGGGGGAGACCCAGTACTTC. Translation gives CSAAPVAGGEGETQYF.

Comments on this clonotype: Sequence at one end of the junction differs from germline and may be a read error. This chain uses TRBV6-1 with TRBJ2-2; tentatively, D is TRBD2 (6 bases). Germline-derived CDR1 and CDR2 are MNHNS and SASEGT. The CDR3 runs 16 residues. The CDR3 reads CASTSGGNWNTGELFF. CDR3 bases: TGTGCTAGCACTTCAGGCGGGAACTGGAACACCGGGGAGCTGTTTTTT.

To note about this clonotype: This may come from a read error, since a much larger clone is one base off. The genes are TRBV28 and TRBJ2-5, with TRBD2 as a possible D gene (6 bases). Trimming shortened V by 5 bases and J by 5 bases, and 24 bases separated the two germline ends. CDR3 length: 17 residues. Germline CDR1 reads MDHEN; CDR2 reads SYDVKM. CDR3 nucleotide sequence: TGTGCCAGCAGTCCTCGGGGTATCCTAGTGGGAGGTGAGACCCAGTACTTC. It encodes CASSPRGILVGGETQYF.

This clonotype has a count of ten or more. The J gene is TRBJ2-7, the V gene TRBV6-2 or TRBV6-3, with D perhaps matching TRBD2 (5 bases). The germline CDR1 and CDR2 sequences are MNHEY and SVGEGT. This CDR3 region has 15 residues. Trimming left V 5 bases short and J 3 bases short, with 17 bases between. Here the CDR3 reads CASSPSAGSNYEQYF. The CDR3 DNA reads TGTGCCAGCAGTCCCTCCGCGGGTTCGAACTACGAGCAGTACTTC.

In this sample, this clonotype turned up many times. The genes are TRBV12-3 or TRBV12-4 and TRBJ2-2, with TRBD1 as a possible D gene (5 bases). The CDR3 consists of 15 residues. V lost 2 bases and J lost 0, with 7 bases in between. The CDR3 bases are TGTGCCAGCAGTTTAAGCAGGGCGAACACCGGGGAGCTGTTTTTT. Translation gives CASSLSRANTGELFF.

This clonotype was found many times. The chain employs TRBV5-1 and TRBJ1-1; 9 nucleotides line up with TRBD1. The CDR3 has 17 residues. Trimming at V came to 4 bases and at J to 0 bases, leaving 10 bases not matched to a gene. Germline CDR1 SGHRS, CDR2 YFSETQ. This CDR3 reads CASSLVPGQGLNTEAFF. The CDR3 nucleotides are TGCGCCAGCAGCCTCGTCCCGGGACAGGGTTTGAACACTGAAGCTTTCTTT.

This clonotype was counted between two and nine times. V and J are TRBV24-1 and TRBJ2-5, with a possible D match to TRBD2 (5 bases). Trimming shortened V by 2 bases and J by 4 bases, and 7 bases separated the two germline ends. Germline values: CDR1 KGHDR, CDR2 SFDVKD. The CDR3 is 13 amino acids. CDR3 nucleotide sequence: TGTGCCACCAGTGATTGGACTGCAGAGACCCAGTACTTC. Residues: CATSDWTAETQYF.

In this sample, this clonotype turned up a few times. The chain uses TRBV28 and TRBJ1-2, with a weak D call TRBD1 (5 bases). Germline CDR1 MDHEN, CDR2 SYDVKM. This CDR3 contains 12 residues. V was cut by 5 bases and J by 5 bases, with 9 bases left in between. This CDR3 reads CASSVGTYGYTF. CDR3 DNA sequence: TGTGCCAGCAGTGTAGGGACGTATGGCTACACCTTC.

There are a few counts of this clonotype. The genes are TRBV12-3 or TRBV12-4 and TRBJ2-2, with 13 bases fitting TRBD2. The CDR3 extends over 15 amino acids. With 6 bases clipped from V and 6 bases from J, the junction kept 4 bases outside the gene matches. CDR3 residues: CASSRGLAGAGELFF. In DNA form, the CDR3 reads TGTGCCAGCAGCCGAGGACTAGCGGGAGCCGGGGAGCTGTTTTTT.

This clonotype showed up just a few times. The rearrangement links TRBV6-1 to TRBJ1-5; 7 bases line up with TRBD1. This CDR3 spans 15 amino acids. Per the germline V gene, CDR1 is MNHNS and CDR2 is SASEGT. J lost 7 bases, V lost 6 bases, and 12 bases had no gene match. CDR3 in DNA: TGTGCCAGCAGGAGGGGACAGATTAGGGGACAGCCCCAGCATTTT. Translating gives CASRRGQIRGQPQHF.

Many counts were recorded for this clonotype. The chain recombines TRBV2 with TRBJ2-2, with unresolved D. Germline V CDR1 and CDR2: SNHLY, FYNNEI. The length of the CDR3 is 12 residues. The germline V and J ends were trimmed by 6 bases and 3 bases, with 5 bases remaining between them. CDR3 bases: TGTGCCAGCAGGGGCGACACCGGGGAGCTGTTTTTT. Protein product: CASRGDTGELFF. The variable domain in full, completed from reference TRBV2 and TRBJ2-2, reads EPEVTQTPSHQVTQMGQEVILRCVPISNHLYFYWYRQILGQKVEFLVSFYNNEISEKSEIFDDQFSVERPDGSNFTLKIRSTKLEDSAMYFCASRGDTGELFFGEGSRLTVL.

Only a few counts were recorded for this clonotype. This sequence joins TRBV15 and TRBJ2-7; 10 bases are shared with TRBD2. This CDR3 region has 13 residues. CDR1 is LNHNV and CDR2 is YYDKDF in the germline V gene (reference sequence). V lost 6 bases to trimming and J lost 6 bases; unmatched junction nucleotides: 5. The CDR3 bases are TGTGCCACCAGTTCCGGGACTAGCGCCGAGCAGTACTTC. Its translation is CATSSGTSAEQYF.

This clonotype was recorded at least ten times. The chain is built from TRBV24-1 and TRBJ2-1; 7 bases map to TRBD2. The CDR3 covers 14 residues. V trimming: 4 bases; J trimming: 9 bases; junction bases outside the gene matches: 8. CDR1 and CDR2 (germline): KGHDR, SFDVKD. CDR3 bases: TGTGCCACCAGTGACTCCGGACTAGTTGGTGAGCAGTTCTTC. It codes for CATSDSGLVGEQFF.

This clonotype showed up just a few times. The CDR3 is CASSPDPDSAYEQYF. CDR3 nucleotide sequence: TGTGCCAGCAGCCCGGACCCGGACAGCGCTTACGAGCAGTACTTC. The chain employs TRBV9 and TRBJ2-7; maybe TRBD1 (6 bases). V was shortened by 4 bases and J by 4 bases, with 18 bases between the two germline ends. CDR1 is SGDLS, CDR2 YYNGEE, per germline. The CDR3 covers 15 residues.

This clonotype was detected many times. This chain uses TRBV6-2 or TRBV6-3 with TRBJ1-1, with D hard to call. Germline loops: CDR1 MNHEY, CDR2 SVGEGT. The CDR3 covers 13 residues. V dropped 1 base and J dropped 5 bases, with 8 bases sitting between them. The CDR3 protein is CASSYLRGTEAFF. CDR3 sequence (DNA): TGTGCCAGCAGTTACTTGCGTGGAACTGAAGCTTTCTTT.

This clonotype was detected only a few times. The genes are TRBV7-2 and TRBJ2-5; 10 positions match TRBD1. Germline CDR1 and CDR2: SGHTA and FQGNSA. This CDR3 region has 17 residues. V shed 2 bases, J shed 0 bases, and the junction held 6 bases outside the gene matches. CDR3 coding DNA: TGTGCCAGCAGCTTACGGACAGGGGGAAGTGACCAAGAGACCCAGTACTTC. Its protein product is CASSLRTGGSDQETQYF.

The V gene is TRBV18, the J gene TRBJ2-3; D call uncertain. Germline V gene sequence: CDR1 KGHSH, CDR2 LQKENI. The CDR3 runs 15 residues. Trimming removed 2 bases from V and 3 bases from J, with 12 bases in between. CDR3 residues: CASSPKLLGTDTQYF. CDR3 in DNA: TGTGCCAGCTCACCAAAACTTCTGGGGACAGATACGCAGTATTTT.

About this clonotype: A much larger clone differs by one base, so this may be a read error. The CDR3 here is CASSTGYYGYTF. CDR3 nucleotide sequence: TGTGCCAGCAGTACAGGGTACTATGGCTACACCTTC. V gene TRBV7-8 combines with J gene TRBJ1-2, with a weak D call TRBD1 (6 bases). V was trimmed by 6 bases and J by 3 bases, leaving 8 bases between them. This CDR3 has 12 amino acids. Germline CDR1 is SGHVS and CDR2 is FQNEAQ.

In this sample, this clonotype turned up many times. The chain joins TRBV6-2 or TRBV6-3 to TRBJ2-1; no reliable D call. In germline, CDR1 is MNHEY, CDR2 SVGEGT. The CDR3 has 12 amino acids. The ends were cut back, 2 bases at V and 6 bases at J, with 5 bases in the middle. This chain's CDR3 is CASSYRVNEQFF. In DNA, the CDR3 is TGTGCCAGCAGTTACCGAGTCAATGAGCAGTTCTTC.

This clonotype occurred many times. The V gene is TRBV7-2, the J gene TRBJ2-7, with D possibly being TRBD2 (5 bases). CDR1 SGHTA and CDR2 FQGNSA come from the germline V gene. The CDR3 totals 14 residues. The V end lost 5 bases, the J end lost 0 bases, and 11 bases lay between the germline ends. The CDR3: CASSTGGLSYEQYF. DNA for the CDR3: TGTGCCAGCAGCACCGGCGGGCTCTCCTACGAGCAGTACTTC.

For this clonotype: A much larger clone is a single base away; this may be a read error. The chain's CDR3 is CASRVLDTEAFF. In DNA, the CDR3 is TGTGCCAGCAGGGTATTGGACACTGAAGCTTTCTTT. The chain recombines TRBV28 with TRBJ1-1; no clear D. This CDR3 comprises 12 residues. Per germline, CDR1 MDHEN and CDR2 SYDVKM. V was pared by 6 bases and J by 3 bases, with 8 bases between.